The text below deals with one T cell receptor beta chain. Second doses were pooled across both intervals (about 4 or about 12 weeks). This table comes from immunoSEQ multiplex PCR, and its TCRdb copy is limited to in-frame clones, with some not included. The sample shows about 110,000 clones, around 90% of them seen only once. This sample is drawn from a study of T cell responses to AZD1222 COVID-19 vaccine. The V end lost 10 bases, the J end lost 2 bases, and 15 bases lay between the germline ends. Germline V gene sequence: CDR1 MNHEY, CDR2 SMNVEV (reference sequence). CDR3 size: 13 residues. The gene calls are TRBV27 and TRBJ2-7, with D possibly called TRBD1 or TRBD2 (6 bases each). Sequences were derived from peripheral blood, sampled 28 days after the second AZD1222 dose. This TCR came from an adult who received the AZD1222 COVID-19 vaccine. The CDR3 region is CATLGGNPYEQYF. CDR3 DNA: TGTGCCACTCTAGGGGGGAACCCCTACGAGCAGTACTTC.